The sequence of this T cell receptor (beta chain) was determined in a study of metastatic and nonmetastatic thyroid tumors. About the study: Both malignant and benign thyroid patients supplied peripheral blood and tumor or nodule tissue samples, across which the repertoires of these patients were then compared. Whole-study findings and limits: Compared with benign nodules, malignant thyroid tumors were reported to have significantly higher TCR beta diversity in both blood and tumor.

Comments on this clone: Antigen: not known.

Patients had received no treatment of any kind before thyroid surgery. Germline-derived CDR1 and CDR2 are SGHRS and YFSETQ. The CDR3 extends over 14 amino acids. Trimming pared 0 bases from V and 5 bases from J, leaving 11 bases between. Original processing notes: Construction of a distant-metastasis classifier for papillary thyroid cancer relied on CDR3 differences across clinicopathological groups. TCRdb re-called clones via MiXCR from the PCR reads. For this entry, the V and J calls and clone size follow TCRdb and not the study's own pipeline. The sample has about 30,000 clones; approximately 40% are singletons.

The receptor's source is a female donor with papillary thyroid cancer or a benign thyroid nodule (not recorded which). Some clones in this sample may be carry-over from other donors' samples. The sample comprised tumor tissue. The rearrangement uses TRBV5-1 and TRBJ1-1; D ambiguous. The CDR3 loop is CASSLVEGDTEAFF. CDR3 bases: TGCGCCAGCAGCTTGGTCGAGGGAGATACTGAAGCTTTCTTT.